Sequencing of this T cell receptor beta chain was carried out in a study of T-cell reconstitution after alpha-beta-depleted transplantation in children (dated by TCRdb to the mid-2010s). Context from the whole study: The study quantitatively tracked T-cell immune reconstitution after TCRalphabeta/CD19-depleted allogeneic hematopoietic cell transplantation in children using TCR repertoire profiling. Results and caveats for the whole study, not just this receptor: Hyperexpanded clone frequencies declined over subsequent months; after one year, T-cell counts and TCRbeta diversity were mostly attributed to newly produced T cells. Apparently early alphabetaT-cell count recovery about two months after transplant reportedly relied on only several hundred rapidly expanded clones derived from non-depleted graft cells. In some patients, high TCRbeta diversity at day 60 was attributed to recipient T cells and intrathymic progenitors that had survived conditioning.

What this sample's treatment or condition label stands for: allogeneic hematopoietic cell transplantation with graft depleted of TCRalphabeta T cells and CD19 B cells. The transplant recipients were children given TCRalphabeta/CD19-depleted allogeneic hematopoietic cell grafts. Regarding this clonotype: The antigen it binds to is not known. The record has no base qualities; no much larger clone is one base away.

Including the terminal cysteine and phenylalanine, the CDR3 comprises 13 residues. Only the CDR3 DNA is retained, 39 bases long and in frame from the first base. The germline V gene (reference sequence) specifies DFQATT as CDR1 and SNEGSKA as CDR2. V and J lose 3 bases and 5 bases, and a span of 13 bases separates them. Receptor amplification or capture employed PCR. Sequencing took place on an Illumina HiSeq 2500. To normalize quantification of the TCRbeta repertoire, the TCR libraries were built with molecular barcoding that relied on unique molecular identifiers. TCRdb took the public reads, trimmed them with fastp at Q25, ran MiXCR for clone calling and kept in-frame beta chains. Duplicate CDR3 protein sequences are folded into a single record with the most common DNA and genes. This sample gives approximately 800,000 distinct CDR3 sequences in total; about 16% of them show up just once. Around 4.5% of the sample is taken by the ten largest.

The chain was built from TRBV20-1 and TRBJ1-1, with the D gene not confidently named. This TCR was recovered from a male patient younger than 18 who had a stem cell transplant for acute lymphoblastic leukemia, so the T cells may come from the graft donor. The input for sequencing was PBMCs, mostly from graft donor cells, taken 360 days after TCRalphabeta/CD19-depleted stem cell transplant. CDR3 sequence: CSARDNPVTEAFF. The base sequence is TGCAGTGCTAGGGATAACCCAGTAACTGAAGCTTTCTTT.